The sequence of this T cell receptor (beta chain) was determined in a study of blood T cells in healthy people across ages. PCR was performed a second time for 7 to 11 cycles using a sample-barcoded 5' primer and a J-beta primer mix. Each CDR3 protein is one row after TCRdb ran MiXCR on the 5' RACE reads. The sample yields fewer than 700,000 distinct CDR3 sequences, over 40% seen once. The CDR3 runs to 17 residues. The J segment lost 6 bases and the V segment lost 0 bases, leaving 10 bases of the junction unmatched. CDR1 and CDR2 from the germline V gene are SGHRS and YFSETQ. The sequencing input was blood. The chain has TRBV5-1 and TRBJ2-1; TRBD2 matches 9 bases. This TCR was sampled from an elderly man in good health. CDR3 amino acids: CASSLGAGGGAVNEQFF. In nucleotides, the CDR3 is TGCGCCAGCAGCTTGGGCGCTGGCGGGGGGGCTGTCAATGAGCAGTTCTTC.